The 15 T cell receptor beta chains listed next were all sequenced from one sample in a study of blood T cells in healthy people across ages. Combining a sample-barcoded 5' primer with a J-beta primer mix, a second PCR ran for about 6 to 11 cycles. Via MiXCR, TCRdb re-called the 5' RACE reads, giving one row per CDR3 protein. This sample has about 830,000 distinct CDR3 sequences; over 45% occur once, and the top ten carry about 20%. Input material: blood. The receptors were sampled from a man aged 25-45 years in good health.

V usage is TRBV4-1 and J usage is TRBJ2-5; D is ambiguous. CDR1 and CDR2 (germline): MGHRA, YSYEKL. The V end was cut by 0 bases, the J end by 7 bases, with 12 bases between. The length of the CDR3 is 14 residues. The DNA of the CDR3 is TGCGCCAGCAGCCAAGATGTCGTTATCGGGACCCAGTACTTC. Protein sequence: CASSQDVVIGTQYF.

The CDR3 here is CASSYVGVQYF. CDR3 nucleotide sequence: TGTGCCAGCAGTTACGTGGGAGTCCAGTACTTC. The chain employs TRBV6-2 or TRBV6-3 and TRBJ2-5; TRBD2 is a possible D gene (5 bases). The CDR3 loop spans 11 amino acids. The V gene lost 2 bases and the J gene lost 10 bases, with 8 bases spanning the gap. Per germline, CDR1 MNHEY and CDR2 SVGEGT.

The table lists this clonotype with a few counts. The chain combines TRBV29-1 with TRBJ2-1, with TRBD2 matching 14 bases. CDR1 and CDR2 from the germline V gene are SQVTM and ANQGSEA. Trimming at V came to 0 bases and at J to 6 bases, leaving 13 bases not matched to a gene. The CDR3 consists of 19 residues. CDR3: CSVEDLQGTSGRKGNEQFF. DNA for the CDR3: TGCAGCGTTGAAGATCTTCAGGGGACTAGCGGGAGAAAGGGCAATGAGCAGTTCTTC.

V usage is TRBV20-1 and J usage is TRBJ1-5, with a tentative D call TRBD1 (6 bases). Trimming took 3 bases from V and 0 from J, leaving 12 bases between them. The CDR3 covers 15 residues. Germline CDR1 and CDR2: DFQATT and SNEGSKA (reference sequence). The CDR3: CSARGAAYSNQPQHF. The DNA for the CDR3 is TGCAGTGCTAGGGGGGCAGCTTATAGCAATCAGCCCCAGCATTTT.

The gene calls are TRBV20-1 and TRBJ2-7; 10 positions match TRBD2. Losses at the gene ends were 6 bases for V and 10 bases for J; bases not matched to a gene: 6. This CDR3 contains 11 residues. CDR1 DFQATT and CDR2 SNEGSKA come from the germline V gene (reference sequence). This CDR3 is CSAGTSDVQYF. CDR3 in DNA: TGCAGTGCCGGGACTAGCGACGTACAGTACTTC.

This sequence joins TRBV20-1 and TRBJ2-3; the D gene is possibly TRBD2 (6 bases). The germline CDR1 and CDR2 sequences are DFQATT and SNEGSKA (reference sequence). V was trimmed by 6 bases and J by 10 bases, leaving 20 bases between them. CDR3 size: 13 residues. The CDR3 sequence is CSAAQAVGSPQYF. In DNA form, the CDR3 reads TGCAGTGCCGCCCAGGCGGTCGGGAGCCCGCAGTATTTT.

This clonotype has only a few counts. The V and J genes are TRBV7-2 and TRBJ2-7, with D maybe TRBD1 (6 bases). CDR1 SGHTA and CDR2 FQGNSA come from the germline V gene. The V and J ends lost 5 bases and 0 bases respectively, with 11 bases between them. The CDR3 loop spans 14 amino acids. The CDR3 DNA reads as TGTGCCAGCAGCCGGGACACCCTCTCCTACGAGCAGTACTTC. Amino acids: CASSRDTLSYEQYF.

J is TRBJ1-1 and V is TRBV28; D gene uncertain. The length of the CDR3 is 15 residues. From germline, CDR1 is MDHEN and CDR2 SYDVKM. Between the trimmed V and J ends, which lost 3 bases and 6 bases, there was a span of 17 bases. CDR3 protein: CASSFSGRGMPEAFF. CDR3 nucleotides: TGTGCCAGCAGTTTCAGCGGGCGAGGTATGCCTGAAGCTTTCTTT.

A remark on this clonotype: The junction does not match germline at one end; this may be a read error. The chain couples TRBV20-1 to TRBJ2-3; D uncertain. The CDR3 totals 13 residues. Germline-derived CDR1 and CDR2 are DFQATT and SNEGSKA (reference sequence). For the CDR3, the DNA is TGCAGTGCCACGGACCCTAACACAAATACGCAGTATTTT. Translating gives CSATDPNTNTQYF.

The chain joins TRBV30 to TRBJ2-7, with D possibly called TRBD1 or TRBD2 (6 bases each). The V gene's germline CDR1 is GTSNPN and CDR2 SVGIG (reference sequence). Between the trimmed V and J ends, which lost 4 bases and 6 bases, there was a span of 16 bases. There are 13 residues in the CDR3. CDR3 loop: CAWNEQGGSEQYF. In nucleotides, the CDR3 is TGTGCCTGGAATGAACAGGGAGGATCCGAGCAGTACTTC. Filled out from reference TRBV30 and TRBJ2-7, the complete variable domain reads SQTIHQWPATLVQPVGSPLSLECTVEGTSNPNLYWYRQAAGRGLQLLFYSVGIGQISSEVPQNLSASRPQDRQFILSSKKLLLSDSGFYLCAWNEQGGSEQYFGPGTRLTVT.

This clonotype has just one count. The genes are TRBV7-3 and TRBJ2-3; 8 bases map to TRBD1. Germline lookup yields CDR1 SGHTA and CDR2 FQGTGA. V dropped 1 base and J dropped 4; count of bases not matched to a gene: 7. The CDR3 consists of 16 residues. CDR3 region: CASSLMLRQGPDTQYF. CDR3 in DNA: TGTGCCAGCAGCTTAATGCTCAGACAGGGGCCAGATACGCAGTATTTT.

As for this clonotype: The junction shows a germline mismatch at one end, possibly a read error. This chain uses TRBV7-2 with TRBJ2-7, with 7 nucleotides matching TRBD2. Germline V gives CDR1 SGHTA, CDR2 FQGNSA. This CDR3 spans 14 amino acids. CDR3 sequence: CASSLDPGRGERYF. The CDR3 bases are TGTGCCAGCAGCTTAGACCCGGGGAGGGGCGAGCGGTACTTC.

The chain uses TRBV6-6 and TRBJ1-4; 7 bases fit TRBD1. This CDR3 region has 16 residues. Germline loops: CDR1 MNHNY, CDR2 SVGAGI (reference sequence). V was clipped by 2 bases and J by 4 bases; unmatched bases: 7. In DNA, the CDR3 is TGTGCCAGCAGTTACCCGACAGGGACCCATAATGAAAAACTGTTTTTT. This sequence encodes CASSYPTGTHNEKLFF.

The chain carries TRBV12-3 or TRBV12-4 and TRBJ2-7, with 16 bases that match TRBD2. CDR3 size: 15 residues. The J segment lost 4 bases and the V segment lost 7 bases, leaving 4 bases of the junction unmatched. The CDR3 here is CASKLGLAGGYEQYF. CDR3 bases: TGTGCCAGCAAATTGGGACTAGCGGGAGGGTACGAGCAGTACTTC.

This clonotype was observed a few times. The chain couples TRBV5-8 to TRBJ1-1; the D is unclear. Germline V CDR1 and CDR2: SGHTS, YDEGEE. The CDR3 spans 10 residues. V dropped 5 bases and J dropped 11 bases, with 10 bases sitting between them. CDR3 in amino acids: CASRPAGAFF. DNA of the CDR3: TGTGCCAGCAGACCAGCCGGGGCTTTCTTT.